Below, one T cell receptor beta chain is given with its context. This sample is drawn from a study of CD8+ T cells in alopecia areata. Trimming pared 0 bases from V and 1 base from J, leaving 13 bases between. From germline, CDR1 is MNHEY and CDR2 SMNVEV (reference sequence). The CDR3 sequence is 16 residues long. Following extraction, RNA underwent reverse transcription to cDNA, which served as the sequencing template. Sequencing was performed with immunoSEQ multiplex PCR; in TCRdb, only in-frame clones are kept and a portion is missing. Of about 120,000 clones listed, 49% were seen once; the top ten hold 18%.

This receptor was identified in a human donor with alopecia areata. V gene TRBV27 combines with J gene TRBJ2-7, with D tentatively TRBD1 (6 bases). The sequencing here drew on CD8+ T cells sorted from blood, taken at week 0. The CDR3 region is CASSLSTGQVSYEQYF. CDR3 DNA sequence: TGTGCCAGCAGTTTATCCACGGGACAAGTATCCTACGAGCAGTACTTC.